This T cell receptor beta chain was sequenced in a study of blood T cell repertoires in COVID-19. In the original workflow: Reference gene primer amplification gave estimated nucleated cell counts. Some clones are missing from TCRdb's copy, which holds only in-frame ones; the method was immunoSEQ multiplex PCR. That table furnishes V, J and clone size, whereas the DNA furnished D and trimming. This sample has fewer than 70,000 clones, with 60% to 85% found just once. V lost 2 bases and J 6 bases, leaving 14 bases between the germline ends. Germline assignment: CDR1 KGHSH and CDR2 LQKENI. This CDR3 is built from 14 residues.

V and J are TRBV18 and TRBJ2-7, with D unresolved. The sample taken for sequencing was peripheral blood. The source of this sequence is a human donor in a cohort sampled during active COVID-19. For the CDR3, the DNA is TGTGCCAGCTCACCAATTGCCCCGTTCAGCGAGCAGTACTTC. Translating gives CASSPIAPFSEQYF.